This is a list of T cell receptor beta chains from one sample in a study of CD8 T cells in Susac syndrome. TCRdb independently ran MiXCR on the immunoSEQ multiplex PCR reads; one entry per CDR3 protein. The sample shows 150,000 to 200,000 distinct CDR3 sequences, roughly 95% of them seen only once. The sequenced material came from CD4+ T cells from PBMCs. All receptors derive from a human donor with multiple sclerosis. Each CDR3 is given with its conserved first and last residue. The D gene is left open where the match is weak. The size of a clone is reported for some rows only, either as once, few or many, or as a class for expanded clones.

v_call,clone_size,d_call,j_call,cdr3_aa,cdr3_nt
TRBV7-8,-,-,TRBJ1-3,CASSVHRELSGNTIYF,TGTGCCAGCAGCGTGCACAGGGAACTTTCTGGAAACACCATATATTTT
TRBV28,-,-,TRBJ2-7,CASSSTGPEQYF,TGTGCCAGCAGCTCCACAGGTCCCGAGCAGTACTTC
TRBV6-2/TRBV6-3,-,-,TRBJ1-5,CASSWTGNRGPQHF,TGTGCCAGCAGTTGGACTGGCAATCGCGGGCCCCAGCATTTT
TRBV5-1,-,TRBD1,TRBJ2-7,CASGRQGAYEQYF,TGCGCCAGCGGCCGCCAGGGGGCGTACGAGCAGTACTTC
TRBV6-1,-,TRBD2,TRBJ2-5,CASSGSGRSETQYF,TGTGCCAGCAGCGGGAGCGGGAGATCCGAGACCCAGTACTTC
TRBV27,-,TRBD1,TRBJ2-7,CASSLTGASSYEQYF,TGTGCCAGCAGTTTAACAGGGGCGAGCTCCTACGAGCAGTACTTC
TRBV9,-,TRBD1,TRBJ2-1,CASSPKRGGASSYNEQFF,TGTGCCAGCAGCCCGAAAAGAGGGGGCGCGAGCTCCTACAATGAGCAGTTCTTC
TRBV7-2,-,-,TRBJ1-2,CASSFDLYGYTF,TGTGCCAGCAGTTTTGACCTCTATGGCTACACCTTC
TRBV5-4,-,-,TRBJ2-3,CASSLGGSDTQYF,TGTGCCAGCAGCTTGGGGGGTTCAGATACGCAGTATTTT
TRBV9,-,-,TRBJ1-5,CASSARDRYQPQHF,TGTGCCAGCAGCGCCCGGGACCGCTATCAGCCCCAGCATTTT
TRBV6-5,-,TRBD1,TRBJ1-4,CASRPRDRAGEKLFF,TGTGCCAGCAGACCCCGGGACAGGGCGGGTGAAAAACTGTTTTTT
TRBV12-3/TRBV12-4,once,-,TRBJ2-5,CASCSRGGETQYF,TGTGCCAGCTGTTCAAGGGGGGGCGAGACCCAGTACTTC
TRBV6-5,-,-,TRBJ1-5,CASSYSIQGNQPQHF,TGTGCCAGCAGTTACTCGATTCAGGGGAATCAGCCCCAGCATTTT
TRBV7-9,-,TRBD1,TRBJ1-4,CASSLGTELFF,TGTGCCAGCAGCTTGGGGACAGAACTGTTTTTT
TRBV2,-,TRBD1,TRBJ2-5,CASSRIGQGAETQYF,TGTGCCAGCAGCCGTATTGGACAGGGGGCGGAGACCCAGTACTTC
TRBV28,-,-,TRBJ2-3,CASTGRTDTQYF,TGTGCCAGCACAGGCAGGACAGATACGCAGTATTTT
TRBV28,-,-,TRBJ1-2,CASSFGKGYGYTF,TGTGCCAGCAGTTTTGGCAAGGGCTATGGCTACACCTTC
TRBV5-1,-,-,TRBJ2-7,CASSPDNSYEQYF,TGCGCCAGCAGCCCGGACAACTCCTACGAGCAGTACTTC
TRBV6-2/TRBV6-3,once,TRBD2,TRBJ2-3,CATQLAGGQDTQYF,TGTGCCACTCAACTAGCGGGAGGGCAAGATACGCAGTATTTT
TRBV10-3,-,-,TRBJ1-3,CAISESSGNTIYF,TGTGCCATCAGTGAGTCGTCAGGAAACACCATATATTTT
TRBV20-1,-,TRBD2,TRBJ2-7,CSAGLAGGRYEQYF,TGCAGTGCCGGTCTAGCGGGAGGCCGGTACGAGCAGTACTTC
TRBV20-1,-,-,TRBJ1-5,CSATVGNQPQHF,TGCAGTGCTACCGTGGGAAATCAGCCCCAGCATTTT
TRBV7-9,-,-,TRBJ2-1,CASRPTGADEQFF,TGTGCCAGCAGACCGACGGGGGCGGATGAGCAGTTCTTC
TRBV20-1,-,-,TRBJ1-1,CSAREGTMNTEAFF,TGCAGTGCTAGAGAGGGCACGATGAACACTGAAGCTTTCTTT
TRBV30,-,-,TRBJ1-2,CAKETLRGYTF,TGTGCGAAGGAGACTTTGCGGGGCTACACCTTC
TRBV7-2,-,-,TRBJ1-2,CASSLGQGGYTF,TGTGCCAGCAGCTTGGGGCAGGGAGGCTACACCTTC
TRBV4-1,-,-,TRBJ2-3,CASSHAGTPSDTQYF,TGCGCCAGCAGCCATGCCGGGACTCCGTCAGATACGCAGTATTTT
TRBV20-1,-,-,TRBJ2-7,CSASKDYEQYF,TGCAGTGCTAGTAAAGACTACGAGCAGTACTTC
TRBV24-1,-,-,TRBJ2-2,CATGQELTGELFF,TGTGCCACCGGGCAGGAACTCACCGGGGAGCTGTTTTTT
TRBV30,-,TRBD2,TRBJ2-3,CASGLAGSDTQYF,TGTGCCTCGGGACTAGCGGGGTCAGATACGCAGTATTTT
TRBV6-5,once,-,TRBJ2-7,CASSGLLATNEQYF,TGTGCCAGCAGTGGGCTCCTCGCCACCAACGAGCAGTACTTC
TRBV7-8,-,TRBD1,TRBJ1-2,CASSLAGQGPRRVFF,TGTGCCAGCAGCTTAGCGGGACAGGGCCCTAGGCGAGTTTTCTTC
TRBV7-2,-,-,TRBJ2-7,CASSLSGQPLLMYF,TGTGCCAGCAGCTTATCAGGACAGCCCCTACTTATGTACTTC
TRBV19,-,-,TRBJ1-1,CASSLGYQNTEAFF,TGTGCCAGTAGTCTAGGGTACCAGAACACTGAAGCTTTCTTT
TRBV28,-,TRBD1,TRBJ2-7,CASSSWTGSSYEQYF,TGTGCCAGCAGTTCTTGGACAGGTTCCTCCTACGAGCAGTACTTC
TRBV11-3,-,-,TRBJ2-2,CASEHRGELFF,TGTGCCAGCGAACACCGGGGGGAGCTGTTTTTT
TRBV5-1,-,-,TRBJ1-1,CASSLGGGDTEAFF,TGCGCCAGCAGCTTGGGAGGGGGAGACACTGAAGCTTTCTTT
TRBV7-2,-,TRBD1,TRBJ1-3,CASSQMGQGNTIYF,TGTGCCAGCAGTCAAATGGGACAGGGGAACACCATATATTTT
TRBV3-1,-,-,TRBJ2-2,CASSPRTGKPRAGELFF,TGTGCCAGCAGCCCGAGGACTGGGAAACCAAGGGCCGGGGAGCTGTTTTTT
TRBV20-1,-,-,TRBJ2-7,CSAISGRDYEQYF,TGCAGTGCTATTAGCGGACGGGACTACGAGCAGTACTTC
TRBV28,-,-,TRBJ2-2,CASMRGTLNTGELFF,TGTGCCAGCATGCGCGGGACCCTAAACACCGGGGAGCTGTTTTTT